This TCR beta chain was found in a study of shared clonotypes between healthy human individuals (dated by TCRdb to about 2020). Some background on the complete study: A couple of women and a few men aged 18 to 49 years were included in the cohort. For each donor, CD4 naive and CD4 memory were each given three plates, CD8 naive was given two plates, and CD8 memory was given one plate. To estimate repertoire size and how much clonotypes are shared between individuals, the study performed deep sequencing of blood TCR repertoires from roughly five healthy adults. Libraries were prepared and TCR repertoires were sequenced by different laboratories using diverse techniques, in order to increase sequencing depth and limit assay-specific biases. Leukapheresis yielded between about 0.9 and 9.5 billion PBMCs per donor.

The CDR3 numbers 14 residues from cysteine through phenylalanine. Only the CDR3 region is kept as DNA, spanning 42 bases read in frame from base 1. In the germline V gene (reference sequence), CDR1 corresponds to LNHDA and CDR2 to SQIVND. Relative to germline, V is 3 bases shorter and J is 5 bases shorter, with 13 bases between their ends. TCR CDR3 regions were amplified from genomic DNA by multiplex PCR using the deep immunoSEQ assay. Extracted genomic DNA from each cell subset was spread evenly across all wells of several immunoSEQ 96-well plates, with each plate serving as a replicate. Each replicate PCR for sorted subsets received about 0.2 ug genomic DNA, equal to about 30,000 T cell genomes. Purified libraries were measured with a Qubit 3.0 fluorometer, size-checked on a Bioanalyzer 2100, and measured again with the KAPA Library Quantification kit. Each immunoSEQ 96-well plate was sequenced on its own single-read 150-cycle Illumina NextSeq 550 flow cell. The authors' pipeline ran thus. The immunoSEQ output contained only junctional sequences without quality scores, so filtering could not match that applied to full-length reads. To assign V/J genes and CDR3, sequences were annotated against IMGT germline references using PyIR, a Python wrapper for IgBLAST v1.9. Reads with weak V/J assignments (E-value above 1e-6), missing CDR3, stop codons, out-of-frame junctions, or ambiguous translated residues were removed. A V3J clonotype was defined by an identical inferred V gene, J gene, and CDR3 amino acid sequence. The percentage overlap between two repertoires was calculated by dividing the number of shared unique clonotypes by the size of the smaller repertoire. Richness of each repertoire was evaluated using RTK rarefaction, the Chao1 estimator, and Recon v2.1 estimates of unobserved clonotypes. For all TCRbeta clonotypes obtained by the gDNA method from four donors, generation probabilities were computed with OLGA. TCRdb stores this immuneACCESS table with in-frame sequences only. Part of the clones is absent; in the studies checked, under half of the shortfall reflects unresolved V genes, and no reason is known for the rest. V, J and clone size are those of that table, while D and trimming were read from the DNA. The sample table holds around 100,000 clones, of which 55% to 80% were seen once. Together, the top ten hold around 23% of the sample.

This clone has a single count. Its antigen is not yet known. Base qualities were left out, and no much larger clone turns up one base away. The donors were healthy, HIV-negative adults who had no recently reported acute infections or vaccinations. Only Caucasian adults living in Nashville, Tennessee, USA were represented among the donors. CD8 memory samples combined magnetically selected CD45RO+ cells with CCR7-negative CD45RA+ effector memory (TemRA) cells. After blood collection by leukapheresis, PBMCs were isolated using Ficoll-Histopaque density gradient centrifugation and then cryopreserved in the vapor phase of liquid nitrogen. Purity and quantity of every magnetically sorted T cell population were checked by analytical flow cytometry. Genomic DNA was isolated from every sorted fraction and measured by UV absorbance on a Nanodrop 2000c. What the research found in general, with its limitations: Compared with non-shared clonotypes, the clonotypes found in all four sorted-subset donors had higher generation probabilities. Sampling was restricted to blood, and TCR repertoires in tissues likely differ from the TCR repertoires found in blood. Naive subsets generally had larger estimated clonotype richness than memory subsets. Across a few donors, 5% to 6% of naive CD4, 3% to 4% of naive CD8, about 2.3% of memory CD4, and 0.4% of memory CD8 clonotypes were shared. Based on pairwise subsampling, the degree of clonotype sharing among donors was expected to be affected by sequencing depth. Even with the large sequencing depth, rarefaction of the sorted-subset datasets indicated that sequencing was incomplete. Because the study included only a small number of donors, the genetic and exposure-history diversity represented was limited.

The sequence derives from a woman in her 30s in good health. Sequencing was carried out using memory CD8+ T cells sorted from blood. The cell subset or site label, read with the paper, signifies: CD45RO+ cells pooled with CCR7-negative TemRA cells. In this chain, TRBV19 is recombined with TRBJ2-5, with no D gene named confidently. The bases read TGTGCCAGTAGTATGTTCCAGAGCCCCGAGACCCAGTACTTC. It codes for CASSMFQSPETQYF.